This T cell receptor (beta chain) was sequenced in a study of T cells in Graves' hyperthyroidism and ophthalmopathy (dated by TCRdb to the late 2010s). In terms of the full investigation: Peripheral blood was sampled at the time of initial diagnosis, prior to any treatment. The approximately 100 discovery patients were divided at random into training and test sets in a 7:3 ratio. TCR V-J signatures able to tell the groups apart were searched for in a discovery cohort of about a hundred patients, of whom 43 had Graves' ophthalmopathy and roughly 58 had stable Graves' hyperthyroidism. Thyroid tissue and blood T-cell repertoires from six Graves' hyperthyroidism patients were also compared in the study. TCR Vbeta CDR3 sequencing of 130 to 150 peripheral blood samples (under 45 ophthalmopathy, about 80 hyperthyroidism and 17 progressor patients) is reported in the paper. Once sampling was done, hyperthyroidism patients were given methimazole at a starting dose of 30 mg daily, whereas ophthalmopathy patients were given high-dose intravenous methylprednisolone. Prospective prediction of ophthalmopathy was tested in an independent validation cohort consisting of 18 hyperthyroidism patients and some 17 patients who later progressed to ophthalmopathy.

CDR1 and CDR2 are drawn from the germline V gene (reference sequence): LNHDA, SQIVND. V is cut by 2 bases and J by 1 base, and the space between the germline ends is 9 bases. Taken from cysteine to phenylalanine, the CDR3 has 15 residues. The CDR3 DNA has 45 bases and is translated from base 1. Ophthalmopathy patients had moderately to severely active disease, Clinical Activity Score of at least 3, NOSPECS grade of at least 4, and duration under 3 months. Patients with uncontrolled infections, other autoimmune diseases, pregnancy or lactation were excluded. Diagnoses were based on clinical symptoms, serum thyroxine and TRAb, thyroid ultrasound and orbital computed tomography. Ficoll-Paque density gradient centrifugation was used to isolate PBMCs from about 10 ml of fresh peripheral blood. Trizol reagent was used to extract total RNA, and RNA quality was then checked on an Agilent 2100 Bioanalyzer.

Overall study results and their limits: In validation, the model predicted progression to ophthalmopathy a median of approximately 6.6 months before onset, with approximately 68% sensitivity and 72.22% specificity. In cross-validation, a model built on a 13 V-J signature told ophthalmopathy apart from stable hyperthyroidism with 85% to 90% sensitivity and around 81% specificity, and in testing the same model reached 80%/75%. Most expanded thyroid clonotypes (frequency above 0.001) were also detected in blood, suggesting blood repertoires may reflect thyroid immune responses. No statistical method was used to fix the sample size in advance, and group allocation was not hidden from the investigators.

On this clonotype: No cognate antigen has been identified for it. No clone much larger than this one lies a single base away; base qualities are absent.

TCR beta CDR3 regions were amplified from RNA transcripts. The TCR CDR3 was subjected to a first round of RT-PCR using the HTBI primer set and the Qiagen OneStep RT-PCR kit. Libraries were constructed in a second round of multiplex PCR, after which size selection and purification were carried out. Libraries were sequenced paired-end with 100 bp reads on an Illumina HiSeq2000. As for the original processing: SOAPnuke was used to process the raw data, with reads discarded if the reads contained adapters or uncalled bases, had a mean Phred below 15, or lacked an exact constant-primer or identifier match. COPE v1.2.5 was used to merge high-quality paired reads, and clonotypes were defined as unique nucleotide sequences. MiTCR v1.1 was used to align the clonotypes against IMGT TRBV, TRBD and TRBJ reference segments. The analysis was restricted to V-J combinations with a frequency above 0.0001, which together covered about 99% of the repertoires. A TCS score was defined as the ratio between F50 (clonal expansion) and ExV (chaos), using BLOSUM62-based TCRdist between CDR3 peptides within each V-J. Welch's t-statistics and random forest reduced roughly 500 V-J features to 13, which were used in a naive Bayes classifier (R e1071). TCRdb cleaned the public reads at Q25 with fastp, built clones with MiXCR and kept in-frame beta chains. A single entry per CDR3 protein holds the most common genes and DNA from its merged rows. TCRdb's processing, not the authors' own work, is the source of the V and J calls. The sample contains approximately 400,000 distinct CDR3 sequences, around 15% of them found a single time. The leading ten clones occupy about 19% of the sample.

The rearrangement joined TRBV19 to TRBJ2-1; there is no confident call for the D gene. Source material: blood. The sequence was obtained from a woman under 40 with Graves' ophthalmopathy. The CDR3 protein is CASSIIADSYNEQFF. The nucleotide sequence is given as TGTGCCAGTAGTATAATAGCCGATTCCTACAATGAGCAGTTCTTC.